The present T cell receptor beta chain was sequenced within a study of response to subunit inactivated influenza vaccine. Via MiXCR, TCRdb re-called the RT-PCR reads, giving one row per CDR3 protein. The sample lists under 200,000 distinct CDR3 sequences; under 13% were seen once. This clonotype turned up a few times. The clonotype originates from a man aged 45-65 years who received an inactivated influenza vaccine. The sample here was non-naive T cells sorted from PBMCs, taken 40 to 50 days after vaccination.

The CDR3 loop is CASSQVLGRITLHF. CDR3 in DNA: TGCGCCAGCAGCCAAGTTCTAGGGCGGATTACCCTCCACTTT. The chain joins TRBV4-1 to TRBJ1-6, with D hard to call. The CDR3 runs to 14 residues. In germline, CDR1 is MGHRA, CDR2 YSYEKL. Trimming left V 1 base short and J 14 bases short, with 15 bases between.